The sequence of this TCR beta chain was determined in a study of blood T cells in healthy people across ages. General study findings and limits: Since the PBMCs were unsorted, naive and antigen-experienced cells could not be conclusively compared. Older individuals had lower TCR beta diversity per million T cells (the decline was roughly linear).

Per-sample yields of isolated PBMCs were at least 6 million. A second PCR, run for roughly 6 to 11 cycles, used a sample-barcoded 5' primer plus a J-beta primer mix. A template-switch adaptor with 12 random nucleotides tagged each cDNA molecule. From the 5' RACE reads, TCRdb called clonotypes with MiXCR, one entry per CDR3 protein. The sample lists about a million distinct CDR3 sequences; about 48% were seen once. In the case of this clonotype: Its antigen is still unknown.

The CDR3 runs 14 residues. Germline assignment: CDR1 SQVTM and CDR2 ANQGSEA. V lost 6 bases and J lost 1, with 13 bases in between. This chain joins TRBV29-1 and TRBJ1-3; no clear D gene. The TCR originated in a man younger than 45 in good health. Sequencing used blood. The CDR3 coding sequence is TGCAGCGTCGTTACAAGGGATTCTGGAAACACCATATATTTT. This sequence encodes CSVVTRDSGNTIYF.